The clone carrying this TCR beta chain has more than one count but fewer than ten. These data come from a study of beta chain features in type 1 diabetes. Sequencing targeted expressed TCRB transcripts, as all isolated RNA had been reverse transcribed. Some clones are missing from TCRdb's copy, which holds only in-frame ones; the method was immunoSEQ multiplex PCR. Seen here are under 400,000 clones, roughly 13% observed once, and the top ten hold approximately 0.015%. The germline V and J ends were trimmed by 2 bases and 6 bases, with 14 bases remaining between them. The CDR3 runs 15 residues. Germline CDR1 reads MNHEY; CDR2 reads SVGAGI.

This sequence originates from a man aged 18 to 29 in good health. This chain connects TRBV6-5 to TRBJ1-5; D unclear. The sequencing input was naive CD4+ T cells from blood. CDR3 sequence: CASSYGRTTGQPQHF. The CDR3 region has the DNA TGTGCCAGCAGTTACGGACGGACTACCGGTCAGCCCCAGCATTTT.